These 24 T cell receptor beta chains were sequenced from one sample in a study of shared clonotypes between healthy human individuals. Only in-frame clones appear in the TCRdb table, and some are missing; sequencing was by immunoSEQ multiplex PCR. Among about 490,000 clones listed, around 80% were seen once. Specimen: PBMCs. The receptors were sampled from a woman aged 40 to 50 in good health. Some clones in this sample may be carry-over from other donors' samples.

J is TRBJ1-1 and V is TRBV6-1; D unclear. The V end was cut by 7 bases, the J end by 0 bases, with 12 bases between. The CDR3 covers 14 residues. Germline-derived CDR1 and CDR2 are MNHNS and SASEGT. The CDR3 loop reads CASNPGRVNTEAFF. The CDR3 bases are TGTGCCAGCAATCCCGGGAGGGTGAACACTGAAGCTTTCTTT.

A word on this clone: The sample has other DNA sequences that encode this CDR3 too. J is TRBJ1-4 and V is TRBV11-1; no firm D call. V was shortened by 2 bases and J by 0 bases, with 1 base between the two germline ends. The CDR3 is 13 amino acids. Germline V gene data show CDR1 as SGHAT and CDR2 as FQDESV (reference sequence). Here the CDR3 DNA reads TGTGCCAGCAGCTTATCAACTAATGAAAAACTGTTTTTT. Encoded protein: CASSLSTNEKLFF.

On this clone itself: A much bigger clone sits one base away, suggesting this may be a read error. V usage is TRBV4-1 and J usage is TRBJ2-7, with 7 bases that match TRBD2. Germline lookup yields CDR1 MGHRA and CDR2 YSYEKL. The CDR3 is 16 residues long. The junction had 13 bases not matched to a gene; V was cut back by 4 bases and J by 4 bases. Here the CDR3 DNA reads TGCGCCAGCAGCCGCCAAGGTCTAGCGGTATCTTACGAGCAGTACTTC. As protein: CASSRQGLAVSYEQYF.

V gene TRBV4-2 combines with J gene TRBJ1-3, with TRBD1 matching over 8 bases. The CDR3 is 15 residues long. The V gene's germline CDR1 is LGHNA and CDR2 YNFKEQ. V lost 1 base, J lost 8 bases, and 7 bases stayed unmatched. The CDR3 is CASSQVQGARDTIYF. The CDR3 region has the DNA TGTGCCAGCAGCCAAGTCCAGGGGGCTCGGGACACCATATATTTT.

The rearrangement uses TRBV5-1 and TRBJ2-5; possibly TRBD1 or TRBD2 for D (6 bases each). Germline V gives CDR1 SGHRS, CDR2 YFSETQ. CDR3 length: 13 amino acids. V was cut by 4 bases and J by 5 bases, with 12 bases left in between. CDR3 residues: CASSEGDSETQYF. The CDR3, as DNA: TGCGCCAGCAGCGAGGGGGACTCGGAGACCCAGTACTTC.

The chain combines TRBV4-1 with TRBJ2-5; no clear D. CDR3 length: 14 residues. V gave up 0 bases and J gave up 5 bases, with 10 bases separating them. The germline gives CDR1 MGHRA, CDR2 YSYEKL. The DNA for the CDR3 is TGCGCCAGCAGCCAAGACCCGGGCCGGGAGACCCAGTACTTC. Its translation: CASSQDPGRETQYF.

This clone was counted once. The V call is TRBV29-1, the J call TRBJ2-2, with 7 bases that match TRBD2. CDR3 length: 16 residues. Looked up from germline, CDR1 is SQVTM and CDR2 is ANQGSEA. V dropped 3 bases and J dropped 0; count of bases not matched to a gene: 7. CDR3 bases: TGCAGCGTTGAGCTAGCGGATACCGCGAACACCGGGGAGCTGTTTTTT. Translation: CSVELADTANTGELFF.

The chain employs TRBV7-9 and TRBJ2-3; no definite D call. V lost 10 bases and J 1 base, leaving 6 bases between the germline ends. The CDR3 is made up of 11 amino acids. Per germline, CDR1 SEHNR and CDR2 FQNEAQ (reference sequence). CDR3 loop: CATSGTDTQYF. The DNA of the CDR3 is TGTGCCACCTCAGGCACAGATACGCAGTATTTT.

V is TRBV28 and J is TRBJ2-2, with D uncertain. With 5 bases removed from V and 4 bases from J, the gap between germline ends came to 11 bases. The CDR3 spans 14 residues. CDR1 and CDR2 from the germline V gene are MDHEN and SYDVKM. CDR3 DNA: TGTGCCAGCAGTCCATTCTTATCCACCGGGGAGCTGTTTTTT. The encoded protein is CASSPFLSTGELFF.

This clone came up a few times. This chain uses TRBV4-1 with TRBJ2-5; a possible D gene is TRBD1 (6 bases). Germline CDR1 is MGHRA and CDR2 is YSYEKL. V was trimmed by 1 base and J by 2 bases, leaving 14 bases between them. This CDR3 is built from 16 residues. The CDR3 nucleotides read TGCGCCAGCAGCCAAGGGGACATTGGGGGTCAAGAGACCCAGTACTTC. This sequence encodes CASSQGDIGGQETQYF.

V and J are TRBV4-2 and TRBJ2-5; 9 bases align to TRBD1. The CDR3 has 15 residues. CDR1 and CDR2 (germline): LGHNA, YNFKEQ. Unmatched junction bases numbered 7, after V lost 3 bases and J lost 5 bases. CDR3 sequence (DNA): TGTGCCAGCAGCCAGGCGGGACAGGGTTCGGAGACCCAGTACTTC. This gives the protein CASSQAGQGSETQYF.

The chain is built from TRBV25-1 and TRBJ1-3; unclear D gene. The CDR3 totals 16 residues. CDR1 is MGHDK, CDR2 SYGVNS, per germline. V was trimmed by 0 bases and J by 1 base, leaving 10 bases between them. CDR3 loop: CASSEYSLGSGNTIYF. The CDR3 nucleotides read TGTGCCAGCAGTGAATACAGTTTGGGATCTGGAAACACCATATATTTT.

The chain combines TRBV28 with TRBJ2-7; D remains ambiguous. V shed 4 bases and J shed 4 bases, with 5 bases lying between them. From germline, CDR1 is MDHEN and CDR2 SYDVKM. There are 11 residues in the CDR3. CDR3 in DNA: TGTGCCAGCAGTTACGGATACGAGCAGTACTTC. This encodes CASSYGYEQYF.

This clone was counted a few times. In DNA, the CDR3 is TGTGCCAGCAGCTCGTCGGATGGAACTGAAGCTTTCTTT. Translating it yields CASSSSDGTEAFF. The rearrangement uses TRBV7-3 and TRBJ1-1, with D unclear. The CDR3 sequence is 13 residues long. The V gene's germline CDR1 is SGHTA and CDR2 FQGTGA. V lost 4 bases, J lost 5 bases, and 11 bases lay in between.

This clone was recorded a few times. The chain uses TRBV4-3 and TRBJ1-1, with 9 bases fitting TRBD1. Per germline, CDR1 LGHNA and CDR2 YSLEER. Losses at the gene ends were 4 bases for V and 7 bases for J; bases not matched to a gene: 4. This CDR3 is built from 13 residues. CDR3: CASSLGTGLEAFF. For the CDR3, the DNA is TGCGCCAGCAGCCTCGGGACAGGGCTTGAAGCTTTCTTT.

The chain links TRBV28 to TRBJ2-3, with 8 bases lining up with TRBD2. Germline V gene sequence: CDR1 MDHEN, CDR2 SYDVKM. The CDR3 extends over 17 amino acids. V was clipped by 7 bases and J by 0 bases; unmatched bases: 12. CDR3 residues: CASTPRRGGTSTDTQYF. The DNA for the CDR3 is TGTGCCAGCACCCCTCGACGGGGGGGAACTAGCACAGATACGCAGTATTTT. Together with reference TRBV28 and TRBJ2-3, the CDR3 gives the full variable domain: DVKVTQSSRYLVKRTGEKVFLECVQDMDHENMFWYRQDPGLGLRLIYFSYDVKMKEKGDIPEGYSVSREKKERFSLILESASTNQTSMYLCASTPRRGGTSTDTQYFGPGTRLTVL.

The count of this clone is one. The chain combines TRBV11-2 with TRBJ1-2; no clear D gene. The germline V and J ends were trimmed by 7 bases and 4 bases, with 19 bases remaining between them. This CDR3 spans 15 amino acids. Germline V gene sequence: CDR1 SGHAT, CDR2 FQNNGV. The chain's CDR3 is CASTPTPGGVYGYTF. CDR3 DNA: TGTGCCAGCACCCCAACCCCGGGCGGTGTCTATGGCTACACCTTC. The variable domain in full, with the rest retrieved from reference TRBV11-2 and TRBJ1-2, is EAGVAQSPRYKIIEKRQSVAFWCNPISGHATLYWYQQILGQGPKLLIQFQNNGVVDDSQLPKDRFSAERLKGVDSTLKIQPAKLEDSAVYLCASTPTPGGVYGYTFGSGTRLTVV.

The chain is built from TRBV10-3 and TRBJ1-2; 8 bases map to TRBD1. With 6 bases clipped from V and 6 bases from J, the junction kept 6 bases outside the gene matches. The CDR3 loop spans 13 amino acids. Germline CDR1 reads ENHRY; CDR2 reads SYGVKD. CDR3 in amino acids: CAISQTGGDGYTF. The CDR3 nucleotides are TGTGCCATCAGCCAAACAGGGGGGGATGGCTACACCTTC.

This clone was seen only a few times. The rearrangement uses TRBV18 and TRBJ2-2, with 15 bases identical to TRBD2. J lost 5 bases, V lost 3 bases, and 4 bases had no gene match. The CDR3 has 17 amino acids. Germline CDR1 and CDR2: KGHSH and LQKENI. The CDR3 DNA reads as TGTGCCAGCTCACCCCCGGGACTAGCGGGAGGTACCGGGGAGCTGTTTTTT. Translating it yields CASSPPGLAGGTGELFF. The full variable domain, its missing parts supplied by reference TRBV18 and TRBJ2-2, is NAGVMQNPRHLVRRRGQEARLRCSPMKGHSHVYWYRQLPEEGLKFMVYLQKENIIDESGMPKERFSAEFPKEGPSILRIQQVVRGDSAAYFCASSPPGLAGGTGELFFGEGSRLTVL.

The chain joins TRBV5-1 to TRBJ2-1; D not resolved. CDR3 length: 13 amino acids. The V gene's germline CDR1 is SGHRS and CDR2 YFSETQ. The V end lost 1 base, the J end lost 6 bases, and 8 bases lay between the germline ends. CDR3 in amino acids: CASSLPRINEQFF. The CDR3 nucleotides are TGCGCCAGCAGCTTGCCCAGGATCAATGAGCAGTTCTTC.

This chain joins TRBV21-1 and TRBJ2-7; the DNA was not used to check the table's D call, TRBD2. TRBV21-1 is a pseudogene locus. The CDR3 consists of 12 residues. The CDR3 spells CASSKPPYEQYF. CDR3 DNA sequence: TGTGCCAGCAGCAAACCTCCCTACGAGCAGTACTTC.

The J gene is TRBJ2-1, the V gene TRBV20-1, with no clear D. This CDR3 region has 11 residues. V lost 6 bases and J lost 4, with 7 bases in between. Germline values: CDR1 DFQATT, CDR2 SNEGSKA (reference sequence). Here the CDR3 reads CSAPEYNEQFF. CDR3 DNA sequence: TGCAGTGCCCCTGAGTACAATGAGCAGTTCTTC.

V and J are TRBV18 and TRBJ2-1, with D perhaps given as TRBD1 or TRBD2 (5 bases each). The CDR3 is 16 residues long. V lost 1 base and J 1 base, leaving 11 bases between the germline ends. Germline-derived CDR1 and CDR2 are KGHSH and LQKENI. The DNA for the CDR3 is TGTGCCAGCTCACCACGGGGCGGGCCTTCCTACAATGAGCAGTTCTTC. Protein product: CASSPRGGPSYNEQFF.

V gene TRBV6-5 combines with J gene TRBJ2-5; 13 bases are shared with TRBD2. The J call may not be correct, given that the DNA end is closer to TRBJ2-7. This CDR3 is 14 amino acids long. The germline V gene encodes CDR1 MNHEY and CDR2 SVGAGI. This CDR3 reads CASSRTSGSYEQYF. For the CDR3, the DNA is TGTGCCAGCAGCAGGACTAGCGGGAGCTACGAGCAGTACTTC.